This TCR beta chain derives from a study of radiotherapy plus CTLA-4 blockade in lung cancer (dated by TCRdb to about 2018). In terms of the full investigation: Objective responses occurred in around 19% of enrolled patients, and roughly 30% achieved disease control. What the authors observed across the whole study: Increased serum interferon-beta after radiation, together with early dynamic changes in blood T cell clones, were reported to be the strongest predictors of response. After treatment with radiotherapy and ipilimumab, TCR clones that originated in tumors expanded in peripheral blood.

Focal radiation therapy combined with CTLA-4 blockade (ipilimumab) was tested in patients with chemo-refractory metastatic non-small-cell lung cancer. The CDR3 starts with the cysteine, ends with the phenylalanine, and has 13 residues. The CDR3 DNA has 39 bases and is translated from base 1. The germline V gene supplies CDR1 SGHDT and CDR2 YYEEEE. V is cut by 0 bases and J by 2 bases, and the space between the germline ends is 6 bases. Only a few counts were recorded for this clone. No antigen is known for it. No qualities accompany the bases; no much larger clone lies one base away. Library method: the immunoSEQ multiplex PCR assay. TCRdb re-hosts the immuneACCESS table, in-frame sequences only. Its copies lack some clones; in the studies checked, an unresolved V gene accounts for under half of them, and the cause for the rest is not known. For this sample there are approximately 89,000 clones; about 80% appear just once. The ten largest clones take up approximately 14% of the sample.

This clonotype was sampled from a human donor with non-small cell lung cancer that progressed on radiotherapy plus ipilimumab. The chain employs TRBV5-6 and TRBJ2-7; TRBD1 might be the D gene, on 6 matching bases. The sample in question was peripheral blood, obtained from a patient treated with radiotherapy plus ipilimumab. The DNA is as follows: TGTGCCAGCAGCTTGGACAGGGCCTACGAGCAGTACTTC. It translates as CASSLDRAYEQYF.